This TCR beta chain stems from a study of blood T cell repertoires in COVID-19. Study summary: The origin of the acute and convalescent COVID-19 samples was the United States, Italy and Spain. Sources were T cells, B-cell-depleted T cells, or PBMCs; the material itself was cDNA or gDNA.

V shed 2 bases and J 5 bases; nucleotides not matched to a gene: 8. CDR1 is LGHNA and CDR2 is YNFKEQ in the germline V gene. The CDR3 is 18 amino acids. Original analysis: Quantification of nucleated cells was approximated via reference gene primer amplification. The data were produced by immunoSEQ multiplex PCR, yet TCRdb's version contains in-frame clones alone and is incomplete. V and J calls and clone size are those listed in that table; D and trimming were worked out from the DNA. The sample lists about 230,000 clones, roughly 88% occurring once. The source is a man between 35 and 55 years old who had recovered from COVID-19. Sequenced material: peripheral blood. The chain uses TRBV4-2 and TRBJ2-2, with 13 bases fitting TRBD2. The CDR3: CASSQPLAGGAVTGELFF. CDR3 in DNA: TGTGCCAGCAGCCAACCACTAGCGGGGGGGGCGGTTACCGGGGAGCTGTTTTTT.